The 9 T cell receptor beta chains presented below share a single source sample, sequenced in a study of Ad26.COV2.S vaccination and SARS-CoV-2 variants. Some clones are missing from TCRdb's copy, which holds only in-frame ones; the method was immunoSEQ multiplex PCR. This table has roughly 380,000 clones, about 92% appearing once. The specimen comprised peripheral blood, sampled after recovery from COVID-19. All receptors derive from a human donor who had recovered from COVID-19.

This chain connects TRBV9 to TRBJ1-2; 7 bases line up with TRBD1. Germline trimming cut 4 bases from V and 2 bases from J; bases unmatched to any gene: 8. Germline V gives CDR1 SGDLS, CDR2 YYNGEE. This CDR3 is 15 amino acids long. DNA for the CDR3: TGTGCCAGCAGCCTAGGGGACAGCCAGAACTATGGCTACACCTTC. This translates into CASSLGDSQNYGYTF.

The DNA of the CDR3 is TGTGCCAGCAGCTTGGCGAGCGGGGCACCCACAGATACGCAGTATTTT. Encoded protein: CASSLASGAPTDTQYF. The J gene is TRBJ2-3, the V gene TRBV7-9; 7 nucleotides line up with TRBD2. The germline gives CDR1 SEHNR, CDR2 FQNEAQ (reference sequence). V was pared by 3 bases and J by 2 bases, with 8 bases of the junction left unmatched. The CDR3 extends over 16 amino acids.

As for this clone: At one end the junction does not follow the germline gene, possibly because of a read error. The chain has TRBV12-3 or TRBV12-4 and TRBJ2-5; D unresolved. This CDR3 has 12 residues. CDR3 coding DNA: TGTGCCAGCTCTAGTTTACAGCTAGACTCTAACTTC. Its translation is CASSSLQLDSNF.

J is TRBJ2-1 and V is TRBV9; TRBD1 is a possible D gene (5 bases). Germline CDR1 reads SGDLS; CDR2 reads YYNGEE. V was shortened by 4 bases and J by 4 bases, with 9 bases between the two germline ends. The CDR3 covers 13 residues. The CDR3 here is CASSLRQYNEQFF. DNA of the CDR3: TGTGCCAGCAGCCTGAGACAGTACAATGAGCAGTTCTTC. The variable domain in full, with the rest retrieved from reference TRBV9 and TRBJ2-1, is DSGVTQTPKHLITATGQRVTLRCSPRSGDLSVYWYQQSLDQGLQFLIQYYNGEERAKGNILERFSAQQFPDLHSELNLSSLELGDSALYFCASSLRQYNEQFFGPGTRLTVL.

The gene calls are TRBV24-1 and TRBJ1-2, with a weak D call TRBD1 (6 bases). Trimming shortened V by 8 bases and J by 0 bases, and 15 bases separated the two germline ends. The germline V gene has CDR1 KGHDR and CDR2 SFDVKD. The CDR3 extends over 15 amino acids. CDR3 loop: CATKWEDSSNYGYTF. The CDR3 region has the DNA TGTGCCACCAAGTGGGAGGACAGCTCTAACTATGGCTACACCTTC.

The J gene is TRBJ2-1, the V gene TRBV7-3, with D possibly matching TRBD2 (5 bases). Germline lookup yields CDR1 SGHTA and CDR2 FQGTGA. V was cut by 4 bases and J by 8 bases, with 12 bases left in between. The CDR3 sequence is 13 residues long. The CDR3 nucleotides are TGTGCCAGCAGCTCGAGGGAGTCCTATGAGCAGTTCTTC. It encodes CASSSRESYEQFF.

V gene TRBV14 combines with J gene TRBJ1-2; D call uncertain. This CDR3 is built from 13 residues. Germline loops: CDR1 SGHDN, CDR2 FVKESK. Trimming left V 0 bases short and J 5 bases short, with 7 bases between. The CDR3, as DNA: TGTGCCAGCAGCCAAGATCTGGGATATGGCTACACCTTC. Its protein is CASSQDLGYGYTF.

The chain's CDR3 is CASSSIGTWGEQYF. Written as DNA, the CDR3 is TGTGCCAGCAGCTCAATAGGGACCTGGGGGGAGCAGTACTTC. V is TRBV11-2 and J is TRBJ2-7, with D perhaps matching TRBD1 or TRBD2 (5 bases each). CDR1 is SGHAT and CDR2 is FQNNGV in the germline V gene. This CDR3 contains 14 residues. The V and J ends lost 4 bases and 7 bases respectively, with 17 bases between them.

The chain carries TRBV11-2 and TRBJ2-7; TRBD2 matches at 10 bases. V lost 2 bases and J lost 6; bases outside the gene matches: 4. Germline lookup yields CDR1 SGHAT and CDR2 FQNNGV. The CDR3 runs to 14 residues. The CDR3 DNA is TGTGCCAGCAGCTTACTAGCGGGGGTTAGCGAGCAGTACTTC. Its protein is CASSLLAGVSEQYF.